Shown below are 26 T cell receptor beta chains from a single sample sequenced in a study of T cells in localized non-small cell lung cancer. Some clones are missing from TCRdb's copy, which holds only in-frame ones; the method was immunoSEQ multiplex PCR. The data contain about 23,000 clones, about 89% of them singletons. The sample in question was peripheral blood, obtained before any cancer treatment. The receptors here all came from a male donor aged 60 or over with stage I lung adenocarcinoma.

The chain links TRBV30 to TRBJ1-6, with D hard to call. Germline lookup yields CDR1 GTSNPN and CDR2 SVGIG (reference sequence). CDR3 length: 12 residues. V was pared by 1 base and J by 7 bases, with 5 bases between. The CDR3 region is CAWSGSNSPLHF. The CDR3 bases are TGTGCCTGGAGTGGCAGCAATTCACCCCTCCACTTT.

The rearrangement uses TRBV13 and TRBJ2-5, with TRBD1 matching 8 bases. This CDR3 region has 15 residues. J gave up 2 bases and V 3 bases, and 5 bases lay outside the gene matches. CDR1 is PRHDT, CDR2 FYEKMQ, per germline (reference sequence). CDR3 nucleotides: TGTGCCAGCAGCTTGGGACAGGAGCTTCAAGAGACCCAGTACTTC. Translated, it gives CASSLGQELQETQYF.

The chain uses TRBV10-3 and TRBJ1-5; TRBD1 matches at 8 bases. The CDR3 has 14 residues. Germline loops: CDR1 ENHRY, CDR2 SYGVKD. The V segment lost 2 bases and the J segment 4 bases; nucleotides outside the gene matches: 1. Written as DNA, the CDR3 is TGTGCCATCAGTGAGGACAGGGGTAATCAGCCCCAGCATTTT. Amino acid sequence: CAISEDRGNQPQHF.

The chain has TRBV5-6 and TRBJ1-4, with D possibly TRBD1 on 6 matching bases. Germline V gene data show CDR1 as SGHDT and CDR2 as YYEEEE. CDR3 length equals 14 residues. V lost 4 bases and J lost 5, with 12 bases in between. CDR3 loop: CASSRDKSNEKLFF. CDR3 in DNA: TGTGCCAGCAGCCGGGACAAATCGAATGAAAAACTGTTTTTT. The whole variable domain, filled in from reference TRBV5-6 and TRBJ1-4, reads DAGVTQSPTHLIKTRGQQVTLRCSPKSGHDTVSWYQQALGQGPQFIFQYYEEEERQRGNFPDRFSGHQFPNYSSELNVNALLLGDSALYLCASSRDKSNEKLFFGSGTQLSVL.

In DNA form, the CDR3 reads TGTGCCAGTAGCCTTGGACGGGAGTGGGAAAAACTGTTTTTT. This codes for CASSLGREWEKLFF. The V and J genes are TRBV21-1 and TRBJ1-4. TRBV21-1 is classified as a pseudogene. The CDR3 has 14 residues.

This chain links TRBV6-1 with TRBJ1-1; 7 bases are a match to TRBD1. Germline CDR1 is MNHNS and CDR2 is SASEGT. This CDR3 is built from 13 residues. Losses at the gene ends were 8 bases for V and 5 bases for J; bases not matched to a gene: 8. The CDR3 region is CASLTGVGTEAFF. The CDR3 nucleotides are TGTGCCAGCCTTACAGGGGTAGGGACTGAAGCTTTCTTT.

The CDR3 loop reads CASSLLGQGTYEQYF. The CDR3 DNA follows: TGTGCCAGCAGTTTGTTAGGACAGGGCACCTACGAGCAGTACTTC. The gene calls are TRBV27 and TRBJ2-7; 8 nucleotides line up with TRBD1. J was trimmed by 2 bases and V by 3 bases; bases with no gene match: 6. The CDR3 extends over 15 amino acids. Per germline, CDR1 MNHEY and CDR2 SMNVEV (reference sequence).

The chain uses TRBV5-1 and TRBJ2-3; TRBD2 matches 8 bases. Per the germline V gene, CDR1 is SGHRS and CDR2 is YFSETQ. Trimming took 3 bases from V and 0 from J; bases not matched to a gene: 3. The CDR3 length is 15 residues. The CDR3: CASSSGGMSTDTQYF. The CDR3 DNA follows: TGCGCCAGCAGCTCGGGGGGGATGAGCACAGATACGCAGTATTTT.

The chain has TRBV10-3 and TRBJ2-7; TRBD1 agrees at 10 bases. The CDR3 totals 15 residues. V lost 7 bases to trimming and J lost 4 bases; unmatched junction nucleotides: 10. In germline, CDR1 is ENHRY, CDR2 SYGVKD. Written as DNA, the CDR3 is TGTGCCATCATAGGGGACAGGGGAGATGGTTACGAGCAGTACTTC. Its translation: CAIIGDRGDGYEQYF.

The chain carries TRBV28 and TRBJ1-2; 10 bases match TRBD1. Germline trimming cut 2 bases from V and 8 bases from J; bases unmatched to any gene: 8. There are 15 residues in the CDR3. Looked up from germline, CDR1 is MDHEN and CDR2 is SYDVKM. The CDR3 region is CASSLGTGDLFGYTF. The CDR3, as DNA: TGTGCCAGCAGTTTAGGGACAGGGGATCTATTCGGCTACACCTTC.

The CDR3 DNA sequence: TGTGCCAGCAGCAAGGGACTAGCGGGGGACACCGGGGAGCTGTTTTTT. It encodes CASSKGLAGDTGELFF. The J gene is TRBJ2-2, the V gene TRBV11-3; 14 bases align to TRBD2. The CDR3 covers 16 residues. The germline CDR1 and CDR2 sequences are SGHNT and YENEEA. Unmatched junction bases numbered 2, after V lost 5 bases and J lost 3 bases.

Written as DNA, the CDR3 is TGTGCCAGCAGCCTCGGAAGTCCGGGGGGAAACACCATATATTTT. Protein sequence: CASSLGSPGGNTIYF. The chain recombines TRBV5-4 with TRBJ1-3; D ambiguous. CDR1 is SGHNT and CDR2 is YYREEE in the germline V gene (reference sequence). Trimming stripped 4 bases from V and 4 bases from J, with 15 bases between. The CDR3 extends over 15 amino acids.

The rearrangement links TRBV6-4 to TRBJ2-1; 12 bases match TRBD2. V shed 0 bases, J shed 8 bases, and the junction held 8 bases outside the gene matches. Germline CDR1 MRHNA, CDR2 SNTAGT. The CDR3 sequence is 17 residues long. The CDR3 nucleotides read TGTGCCAGCAGTGACTCCGGCCTAGCGGGGGGGTTGGATGAGCAGTTCTTC. It yields the protein CASSDSGLAGGLDEQFF.

The gene calls are TRBV6-6 and TRBJ2-5, with D perhaps TRBD2 (7 bases). The germline V and J ends were trimmed by 6 bases and 1 base, with 18 bases remaining between them. The CDR3 has 16 amino acids. Germline loops: CDR1 MNHNY, CDR2 SVGAGI (reference sequence). CDR3 DNA: TGTGCCAGCAGATATAAATTACGGGGGGCCCAAGAGACCCAGTACTTC. Its protein product is CASRYKLRGAQETQYF.

This chain joins TRBV7-6 and TRBJ2-7, with a weak D call TRBD1 (5 bases). Germline CDR1 reads SGHVS; CDR2 reads FNYEAQ. V was cut by 3 bases and J by 7 bases, with 13 bases left in between. The CDR3 is 13 amino acids. The CDR3 DNA is TGTGCCAGCAGCTTTCAGACAGCCGGGGAGCAGTACTTC. Its translation: CASSFQTAGEQYF. Supplemented by reference TRBV7-6 and TRBJ2-7, the full variable domain reads GAGVSQSPRYKVTKRGQDVALRCDPISGHVSLYWYRQALGQGPEFLTYFNYEAQQDKSGLPNDRFSAERPEGSISTLTIQRTEQRDSAMYRCASSFQTAGEQYFGPGTRLTVT.

The chain combines TRBV11-2 with TRBJ1-1, with 11 bases matching TRBD1. Per the germline V gene, CDR1 is SGHAT and CDR2 is FQNNGV. J gave up 5 bases and V 5 bases, and 10 bases lay outside the gene matches. The CDR3 is made up of 16 amino acids. CDR3 loop: CASSPDRGRWGTEAFF. DNA of the CDR3: TGTGCCAGCAGCCCGGACAGGGGGCGGTGGGGGACTGAAGCTTTCTTT.

V usage is TRBV19 and J usage is TRBJ1-5; D is ambiguous. The CDR3 is 16 amino acids. CDR1 LNHDA and CDR2 SQIVND come from the germline V gene (reference sequence). Trimming took 7 bases from V and 4 from J, leaving 20 bases between them. The CDR3 region has the DNA TGTGCCAGTAATACCCAAAATGGGAATTATAATCAGCCCCAGCATTTT. Translating gives CASNTQNGNYNQPQHF.

The V gene is TRBV9, the J gene TRBJ2-3; D gene uncertain. The CDR3 runs to 13 residues. Germline CDR1 reads SGDLS; CDR2 reads YYNGEE. Trimming removed 3 bases at V and 3 bases at J, with 8 bases between. In DNA form, the CDR3 reads TGTGCCAGCAGCGAGAGAGGAACAGATACGCAGTATTTT. It encodes CASSERGTDTQYF.

Written as DNA, the CDR3 is TGTGCCATCAGTGAGTCGCCACAGAGCTCCTACAATGAGCAGTTCTTC. Protein product: CAISESPQSSYNEQFF. J is TRBJ2-1 and V is TRBV10-3; D gene uncertain. V gave up 0 bases and J gave up 0 bases, with 9 bases separating them. Per germline, CDR1 ENHRY and CDR2 SYGVKD. The CDR3 is made up of 16 amino acids.

The rearrangement joins TRBV29-1 to TRBJ2-7; D call uncertain. The V end lost 0 bases, the J end lost 10 bases, and 13 bases lay between the germline ends. CDR1 and CDR2 from the germline V gene are SQVTM and ANQGSEA. CDR3 size: 12 residues. CDR3 amino acids: CSVEEEGPSQYF. CDR3 coding DNA: TGCAGCGTTGAAGAGGAAGGTCCTAGTCAGTACTTC.

The CDR3 DNA sequence: TGTGCCAGCAGCTTGGACAGGGGCACAGATACGCAGTATTTT. Its translation is CASSLDRGTDTQYF. The chain combines TRBV5-8 with TRBJ2-3; possible D gene TRBD1, 6 bases. Germline values: CDR1 SGHTS, CDR2 YDEGEE. V shed 0 bases and J shed 1 base, with 6 bases lying between them. This CDR3 spans 14 amino acids.

The chain links TRBV4-3 to TRBJ1-1; the D gene is possibly TRBD1 (5 bases). From germline, CDR1 is LGHNA and CDR2 YSLEER. This CDR3 is built from 13 residues. Deletions cut 5 bases from V and 5 bases from J, with 12 bases between. The CDR3 loop reads CASSTQEGTEAFF. CDR3 DNA: TGCGCCAGCAGCACACAGGAGGGGACTGAAGCTTTCTTT.

V usage is TRBV29-1 and J usage is TRBJ2-1; 8 bases match TRBD2. Germline CDR1 and CDR2: SQVTM and ANQGSEA. The CDR3 contains 12 residues. J gave up 9 bases and V 6 bases, and 7 bases lay outside the gene matches. CDR3 residues: CSVEGSGIEQFF. The CDR3 DNA follows: TGCAGCGTCGAGGGTAGCGGGATTGAGCAGTTCTTC.

This clone was seen only once. The CDR3 coding sequence is TGCGCCAGCAGCCAAGAGATGAAACTCTCGGATGAAAAACTGTTTTTT. Translating gives CASSQEMKLSDEKLFF. The rearrangement uses TRBV4-1 and TRBJ1-4, with D unclear. The V gene's germline CDR1 is MGHRA and CDR2 YSYEKL. Trimming pared 0 bases from V and 6 bases from J, leaving 14 bases between. The CDR3 loop spans 16 amino acids.

The rearrangement links TRBV2 to TRBJ1-1; no definite D call. V was cut by 6 bases and J by 0 bases, with 11 bases left in between. The CDR3 has 14 residues. Germline loops: CDR1 SNHLY, CDR2 FYNNEI. CDR3 DNA: TGTGCCAGCAGGGATGCCCCCCTGAACACTGAAGCTTTCTTT. It codes for CASRDAPLNTEAFF.

This chain connects TRBV2 to TRBJ1-4; D is perhaps TRBD1 (5 bases). Looked up from germline, CDR1 is SNHLY and CDR2 is FYNNEI. This CDR3 has 15 amino acids. V was cut by 5 bases and J by 4 bases, with 14 bases left in between. The CDR3 bases are TGTGCCAGCAGTCTTTCCGGGACGGATAATGAAAAACTGTTTTTT. Protein product: CASSLSGTDNEKLFF. The full variable domain, in which reference TRBV2 and TRBJ1-4 provide the parts outside the CDR3, is EPEVTQTPSHQVTQMGQEVILRCVPISNHLYFYWYRQILGQKVEFLVSFYNNEISEKSEIFDDQFSVERPDGSNFTLKIRSTKLEDSAMYFCASSLSGTDNEKLFFGSGTQLSVL.